Following are 19 T cell receptor beta chains from one sample sequenced in a study of blood T cell repertoires in COVID-19. The repertoire was sequenced with immunoSEQ multiplex PCR; TCRdb's copy has only in-frame clones and lacks some. Of approximately 80,000 clones listed, over 70% were seen once; the top ten hold 7.5% to 10%. The material sequenced was peripheral blood. These receptors were collected from a human donor in a cohort sampled during active COVID-19.

This CDR3 reads CASRRTSGGEYEQYF. As DNA, the CDR3 is TGTGCCAGCAGGAGGACTAGCGGGGGGGAGTACGAGCAGTACTTC. The gene calls are TRBV2 and TRBJ2-7, with 15 bases aligning to TRBD2. CDR3 length equals 15 residues. Trimming at V came to 6 bases and at J to 4 bases, leaving 4 bases not matched to a gene. The germline CDR1 and CDR2 sequences are SNHLY and FYNNEI.

This clone appeared a few times. The gene calls are TRBV5-1 and TRBJ2-7, with 7 bases matching TRBD1. The CDR3 is 14 amino acids. Germline CDR1 SGHRS, CDR2 YFSETQ. V trimming: 4 bases; J trimming: 2 bases; junction bases outside the gene matches: 6. CDR3 coding DNA: TGCGCCAGCAGCACCGGGACAGAACCCTACGAGCAGTACTTC. It codes for CASSTGTEPYEQYF.

The V gene is TRBV6-5, the J gene TRBJ2-3, with 7 bases fitting TRBD1. The V and J ends lost 5 bases and 0 bases, in that order; junction bases with no gene match: 2. Germline CDR1 is MNHEY and CDR2 is SVGAGI. The CDR3 totals 14 residues. CDR3 nucleotide sequence: TGTGCCAGCAGTATGACAGGGAGCACAGATACGCAGTATTTT. This encodes CASSMTGSTDTQYF.

This chain connects TRBV2 to TRBJ1-5; weak D call: TRBD1 (5 bases). This CDR3 region has 15 residues. From germline, CDR1 is SNHLY and CDR2 FYNNEI. V lost 2 bases, J lost 7 bases, and 15 bases lay in between. The CDR3 here is CASSENSGGGQPQHF. In DNA form, the CDR3 reads TGTGCCAGCAGTGAAAACTCGGGGGGGGGACAGCCCCAGCATTTT.

The CDR3 bases are TGCGCCAGCAGTCCGCCGGAGGGCTTCGCCGGGGAGCTGTTTTTT. Protein: CASSPPEGFAGELFF. The chain combines TRBV5-1 with TRBJ2-2; weak D call: TRBD2 (6 bases). Trimming took 5 bases from V and 6 from J, leaving 17 bases between them. CDR1 and CDR2 (germline): SGHRS, YFSETQ. This CDR3 spans 15 amino acids.

About this clone: A read error may account for a junction end that differs from germline. In nucleotides, the CDR3 is TGTGCCAGCAGTTACTCGCGGACTAGCGGGGGGGCCAAAGACATTCAGTACTTC. Residues: CASSYSRTSGGAKDIQYF. The chain recombines TRBV6-2 or TRBV6-3 with TRBJ2-4, with 15 bases lining up with TRBD2. The CDR3 contains 18 residues. Germline CDR1 is MNHEY and CDR2 is SVGEGT.

This chain links TRBV6-5 with TRBJ2-7; 9 nucleotides align to TRBD1. J lost 4 bases, V lost 5 bases, and 9 bases had no gene match. Germline lookup yields CDR1 MNHEY and CDR2 SVGAGI. The CDR3 runs to 15 residues. Written as DNA, the CDR3 is TGTGCCAGCAGTCAACAGGGGGCTACTACTTACGAGCAGTACTTC. Its protein is CASSQQGATTYEQYF.

V is TRBV28 and J is TRBJ2-5; TRBD2 matches 10 bases. V was pared by 3 bases and J by 5 bases, with 6 bases of the junction left unmatched. The CDR3 is 15 residues long. Germline assignment: CDR1 MDHEN and CDR2 SYDVKM. The CDR3 DNA follows: TGTGCCAGCAGTTTTGTGGGACTAGCGATGGAGACCCAGTACTTC. It specifies CASSFVGLAMETQYF. The whole variable domain, filled in from reference TRBV28 and TRBJ2-5, reads DVKVTQSSRYLVKRTGEKVFLECVQDMDHENMFWYRQDPGLGLRLIYFSYDVKMKEKGDIPEGYSVSREKKERFSLILESASTNQTSMYLCASSFVGLAMETQYFGPGTRLLVL.

This clone was seen a few times. The chain has TRBV2 and TRBJ1-4; 9 bases are a match to TRBD1. The CDR3 runs to 13 residues. Germline values: CDR1 SNHLY, CDR2 FYNNEI. After removal of 8 bases from V and 7 bases from J, the junction contained 5 bases not matched to a gene. In DNA, the CDR3 is TGTGCCAGCTCGACAGGGGGACGTGAAAAACTGTTTTTT. Encoded protein: CASSTGGREKLFF.

The gene calls are TRBV9 and TRBJ2-7; 7 bases match TRBD2. The J segment lost 0 bases and the V segment lost 1 base, leaving 10 bases of the junction unmatched. CDR3 size: 17 residues. CDR1 is SGDLS, CDR2 YYNGEE, per germline. CDR3 loop: CASSVSPVSGSSYEQYF. The CDR3 bases are TGTGCCAGCAGCGTATCCCCCGTTAGCGGGTCCTCCTACGAGCAGTACTTC.

A few counts support this clone. The chain has TRBV30 and TRBJ1-2; 8 bases match TRBD1. The germline gives CDR1 GTSNPN, CDR2 SVGIG (reference sequence). This CDR3 contains 16 residues. V lost 2 bases to trimming and J lost 6 bases; unmatched junction nucleotides: 14. The CDR3 protein is CAWSWDRLYPLDGYTF. The DNA of the CDR3 is TGTGCCTGGAGTTGGGACAGGCTATATCCCCTGGATGGCTACACCTTC.

The rearrangement joins TRBV18 to TRBJ1-2; D is possibly TRBD1 (6 bases). The V gene's germline CDR1 is KGHSH and CDR2 LQKENI. This CDR3 has 13 amino acids. V was pared by 2 bases and J by 2 bases, with 6 bases between. The CDR3 sequence: CASSPDRNYGYTF. DNA for the CDR3: TGTGCCAGCTCACCAGACAGGAACTATGGCTACACCTTC.

V and J are TRBV11-2 and TRBJ2-7; TRBD1 aligns across 8 bases. Germline CDR1 is SGHAT and CDR2 is FQNNGV. This CDR3 has 14 amino acids. Trimming cost V 5 bases and J 1 base; bases outside gene matches: 4. CDR3: CASSNGQGSYEQYF. The CDR3 region has the DNA TGTGCCAGCAGCAACGGACAGGGATCCTACGAGCAGTACTTC.

The gene calls are TRBV7-9 and TRBJ2-5; 8 bases agree with TRBD1. The CDR3 has 14 residues. The germline CDR1 and CDR2 sequences are SEHNR and FQNEAQ (reference sequence). J gave up 6 bases and V 5 bases, and 8 bases lay outside the gene matches. The CDR3: CASSPPQGAKTQYF. CDR3 nucleotides: TGTGCCAGCAGCCCCCCGCAGGGGGCAAAGACCCAGTACTTC.

This sequence joins TRBV18 and TRBJ1-5, with D perhaps TRBD1 (5 bases). CDR1 KGHSH and CDR2 LQKENI come from the germline V gene. The CDR3 is 15 amino acids. Trimming removed 4 bases at V and 6 bases at J, with 16 bases between. As DNA, the CDR3 is TGTGCCAGCTCACAAACAGACAGATTGGGTCAGCCCCAGCATTTT. Translated: CASSQTDRLGQPQHF.

The chain combines TRBV6-5 with TRBJ1-1; 7 bases align to TRBD1. This CDR3 comprises 15 residues. Per germline, CDR1 MNHEY and CDR2 SVGAGI. V lost 5 bases, J lost 0 bases, and 6 bases stayed unmatched. Written as DNA, the CDR3 is TGTGCCAGCAGTCCCCACAGGGGCATGAACACTGAAGCTTTCTTT. Translating it yields CASSPHRGMNTEAFF.

The chain employs TRBV6-2 or TRBV6-3 and TRBJ1-4; D might be TRBD1 (5 bases). The CDR3 runs to 14 residues. The germline CDR1 and CDR2 sequences are MNHEY and SVGEGT. V shed 4 bases and J shed 3 bases, with 9 bases lying between them. CDR3 nucleotides: TGTGCCAGCAGTTCTCGCAGGGCTAATGAAAAACTGTTTTTT. It encodes CASSSRRANEKLFF.

This clone was detected only a few times. The rearrangement joins TRBV6-2 or TRBV6-3 to TRBJ1-5; D is unclear. The germline V gene has CDR1 MNHEY and CDR2 SVGEGT. CDR3 length: 16 residues. V was trimmed by 6 bases and J by 0 bases, leaving 15 bases between them. Written as DNA, the CDR3 is TGTGCCAGCAGCCCTAGGCCCGGAGATAGCAATCAGCCCCAGCATTTT. This encodes CASSPRPGDSNQPQHF.

V gene TRBV10-3 combines with J gene TRBJ2-6; D unresolved. Trimming stripped 4 bases from V and 0 bases from J, with 7 bases between. Germline CDR1 and CDR2: ENHRY and SYGVKD. The CDR3 consists of 15 residues. CDR3 sequence reads: CAISAQISGANVLTF. Written as DNA, the CDR3 is TGTGCCATCAGTGCCCAAATCTCTGGGGCCAACGTCCTGACTTTC.